The clone carrying this T cell receptor (beta chain) was recorded many times. The antigen remains unidentified. The V gene's germline CDR1 is MNHGY and CDR2 SAAAGT. The CDR3 consists of 17 residues. Libraries were prepared by immunoSEQ multiplex PCR; TCRdb keeps only in-frame clonotypes and omits some of them. Altogether about 6,400 clones are present, roughly 21% being singletons, with the ten largest covering 9%. These data are taken from a study of sequential checkpoint blockade in melanoma. For the study at large: Arm A got nivolumab then ipilimumab; arm B the reverse, 1:1. Study results and limitations: In arm A, pretreatment tumor clonality was associated with response.

Treatment defined: randomized to nivolumab then ipilimumab (arm A) or the reverse (arm B). The chain carries TRBV6-8 and TRBJ2-7; D may correspond to TRBD1 or TRBD2 (7 bases each). The sequencing here drew on tumor tissue (inferred from file names), taken from a patient given nivolumab and ipilimumab in sequence. The receptor was derived from a human donor with melanoma. CDR3 residues: CATRTATGMGLTYEQYF. In nucleotides, the CDR3 is TGTGCAACACGCACAGCGACAGGGATGGGACTAACCTACGAGCAGTACTTC.